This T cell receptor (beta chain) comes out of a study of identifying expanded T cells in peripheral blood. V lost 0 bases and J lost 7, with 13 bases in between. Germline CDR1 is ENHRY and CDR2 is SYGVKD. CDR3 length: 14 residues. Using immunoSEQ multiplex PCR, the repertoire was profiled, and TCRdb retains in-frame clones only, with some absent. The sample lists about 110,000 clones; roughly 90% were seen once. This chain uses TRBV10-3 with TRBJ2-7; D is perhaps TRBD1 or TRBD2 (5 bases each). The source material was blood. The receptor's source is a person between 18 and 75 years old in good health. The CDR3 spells CAISESGTAGEQYF. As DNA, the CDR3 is TGTGCCATCAGTGAGTCCGGGACGGCCGGGGAGCAGTACTTC.